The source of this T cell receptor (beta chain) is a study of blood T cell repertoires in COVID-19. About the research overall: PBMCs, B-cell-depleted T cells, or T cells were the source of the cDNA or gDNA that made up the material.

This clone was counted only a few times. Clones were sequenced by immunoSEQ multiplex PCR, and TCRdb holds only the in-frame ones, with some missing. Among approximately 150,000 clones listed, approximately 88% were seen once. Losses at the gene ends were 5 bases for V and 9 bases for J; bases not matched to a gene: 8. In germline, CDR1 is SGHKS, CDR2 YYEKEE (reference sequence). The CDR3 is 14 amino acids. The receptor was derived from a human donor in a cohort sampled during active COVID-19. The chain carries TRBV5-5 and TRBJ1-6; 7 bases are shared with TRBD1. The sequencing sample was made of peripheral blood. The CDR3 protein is CASSPQGSGSPLHF. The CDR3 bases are TGTGCCAGCAGTCCACAGGGGTCGGGTTCACCCCTCCACTTT.